One sample yielded the 17 T cell receptor beta chains listed below, sequenced in a study of blood T cell repertoires in COVID-19 (dated by TCRdb to about 2020). Library creation used the immunoSEQ multiplex PCR assay. In its TCRdb copy, this immuneACCESS table keeps in-frame sequences only and misses some clones. Where compared with another copy, unresolved V genes explain less than half of these, and the others have no known cause. The sample records about 250,000 clones, 70% to 90% of which are singletons. In total, the top ten clones hold around 6.6% of the sample. The sequenced sample was peripheral blood. Receptors were obtained from a woman in her twenties or thirties with COVID-19, enrolled during active disease.

The chain joins TRBV13 to TRBJ2-5; 7 nucleotides match TRBD2. CDR1 and CDR2 (germline): PRHDT, FYEKMQ (reference sequence). The CDR3 extends over 14 amino acids. V lost 5 bases, J lost 5 bases, and 8 bases stayed unmatched. This chain's CDR3 is CASSLRLAGETQYF. CDR3 nucleotide sequence: TGTGCCAGCAGCCTACGACTAGCTGGTGAGACCCAGTACTTC.

The chain combines TRBV5-4 with TRBJ2-1; weak D call: TRBD2 (5 bases). Trimming cost V 0 bases and J 5 bases, with 12 bases left between them. CDR1 and CDR2 from the germline V gene are SGHNT and YYREEE (reference sequence). The CDR3 totals 15 residues. The CDR3 DNA sequence: TGTGCCAGCAGCTTGGCCGTAGCGCGCCACAATGAGCAGTTCTTC. This sequence encodes CASSLAVARHNEQFF.

The chain employs TRBV28 and TRBJ1-1, with D perhaps TRBD1 (5 bases). The CDR3 totals 16 residues. With 1 base removed from V and 1 base from J, the gap between germline ends came to 13 bases. Germline V gene data show CDR1 as MDHEN and CDR2 as SYDVKM. The CDR3 protein is CASSLSDWGGNTEAFF. CDR3 nucleotide sequence: TGTGCCAGCAGTTTATCTGACTGGGGGGGGAACACTGAAGCTTTCTTT.

The V call is TRBV14, the J call TRBJ1-1; D is uncertain. The CDR3 length is 14 residues. Germline CDR1 and CDR2: SGHDN and FVKESK. Trimming cost V 0 bases and J 7 bases, with 12 bases left between them. This CDR3 is CASSQEGRNYEAFF. The DNA of the CDR3 is TGTGCCAGCAGCCAAGAAGGAAGGAACTATGAAGCTTTCTTT.

This rearrangement joins TRBV6-5 to TRBJ1-1; 8 bases match TRBD1. The CDR3 loop spans 14 amino acids. The germline V gene has CDR1 MNHEY and CDR2 SVGAGI. V was pared by 4 bases and J by 7 bases, with 8 bases of the junction left unmatched. The CDR3 reads CASSSTRGQVEAFF. The CDR3 DNA reads as TGTGCCAGCAGTTCAACCAGGGGGCAAGTTGAAGCTTTCTTT.

This chain connects TRBV10-1 to TRBJ1-1; 8 nucleotides agree with TRBD1. Germline CDR1 reads WNHNN; CDR2 reads SYGVQD (reference sequence). The V and J ends lost 4 bases and 4 bases, in that order; junction bases with no gene match: 8. The CDR3 spans 15 residues. CDR3 loop: CASSVDRGYGTEAFF. The DNA of the CDR3 is TGCGCCAGCAGTGTCGACAGGGGATATGGCACTGAAGCTTTCTTT.

This clone has more than one count but fewer than ten. The J gene is TRBJ2-4, the V gene TRBV27; 9 bases are a match to TRBD1. CDR1 is MNHEY and CDR2 is SMNVEV in the germline V gene (reference sequence). The V segment lost 3 bases and the J segment 0 bases; nucleotides outside the gene matches: 9. This CDR3 has 18 amino acids. The CDR3 region is CASSFARQGGVAKNIQYF. The CDR3 bases are TGTGCCAGCAGTTTCGCCCGACAGGGGGGGGTAGCCAAAAACATTCAGTACTTC.

The chain recombines TRBV4-1 with TRBJ1-5; D is perhaps TRBD1 (6 bases). Looked up from germline, CDR1 is MGHRA and CDR2 is YSYEKL. The CDR3 covers 17 residues. V was shortened by 0 bases and J by 7 bases, with 19 bases between the two germline ends. CDR3 DNA sequence: TGCGCCAGCAGCCAAGAGGGCTCTCGAACAGGGAGACAGCCCCAGCATTTT. It specifies CASSQEGSRTGRQPQHF.

This rearrangement joins TRBV9 to TRBJ2-1; 10 nucleotides match TRBD2. The V gene end was trimmed by 0 bases and the J gene end by 2 bases; junction bases not matched to a gene: 8. CDR3 length: 18 residues. Germline V lookup: CDR1 SGDLS, CDR2 YYNGEE. DNA of the CDR3: TGTGCCAGCAGCGTAGCCACTAGCGGGATAGGTACCTACAATGAGCAGTTCTTC. Its protein is CASSVATSGIGTYNEQFF.

The chain combines TRBV18 with TRBJ2-3, with D tentatively TRBD1 (6 bases). Germline V gene sequence: CDR1 KGHSH, CDR2 LQKENI. The V end was cut by 1 base, the J end by 2 bases, with 10 bases between. This CDR3 is 15 amino acids long. This CDR3 is CASSPRAGVTDTQYF. CDR3 sequence (DNA): TGTGCCAGCTCACCACGAGCAGGGGTCACAGATACGCAGTATTTT.

The V gene is TRBV28, the J gene TRBJ1-2, with D unresolved. The CDR3 is 15 amino acids. Germline CDR1 and CDR2: MDHEN and SYDVKM. Trimming took 4 bases from V and 4 from J, leaving 16 bases between them. The CDR3 region has the DNA TGTGCCAGCAGTTCCGACAAGGCGACACTCTATGGCTACACCTTC. Its protein is CASSSDKATLYGYTF.

CDR3 in DNA: TGTGCCAGCAGCAAAAGCCCCATCCTCGCAAACAGGGAAGGTACATTTGCTGGATACGAGCAGTACGTC. Its protein product is CASSKSPILANREGTFAGYEQYV. The chain uses TRBV21-1 and TRBJ2-7; TRBD1 is the table's D call, not checked against the DNA. TRBV21-1 is an annotated pseudogene. The CDR3 consists of 23 residues.

This chain connects TRBV2 to TRBJ1-2; D call uncertain. The length of the CDR3 is 14 residues. CDR1 is SNHLY and CDR2 is FYNNEI in the germline V gene. V was trimmed by 8 bases and J by 0 bases, leaving 13 bases between them. The CDR3 is CASGKQIANYGYTF. CDR3 nucleotides: TGTGCCAGCGGTAAACAGATTGCTAACTATGGCTACACCTTC.

V and J are TRBV7-2 and TRBJ1-4; 7 positions agree with TRBD1. There are 16 residues in the CDR3. J lost 6 bases, V lost 1 base, and 8 bases had no gene match. Per germline, CDR1 SGHTA and CDR2 FQGNSA. The CDR3 reads CASSLGRFGTDEKLFF. In DNA form, the CDR3 reads TGTGCCAGCAGCTTAGGCCGGTTTGGGACAGATGAAAAACTGTTTTTT. Full variable domain (rest looked up from reference TRBV7-2 and TRBJ1-4): GAGVSQSPSNKVTEKGKDVELRCDPISGHTALYWYRQSLGQGLEFLIYFQGNSAPDKSGLPSDRFSAERTGGSVSTLTIQRTQQEDSAVYLCASSLGRFGTDEKLFFGSGTQLSVL.

The chain combines TRBV6-5 with TRBJ2-3; D perhaps matches TRBD2 (5 bases). CDR3 length: 15 residues. Germline V gene lookup returns CDR1 MNHEY and CDR2 SVGAGI. Trimming shortened V by 2 bases and J by 5 bases, and 14 bases separated the two germline ends. In nucleotides, the CDR3 is TGTGCCAGCAGTTACGGGAGTGATCCCCTAGATACGCAGTATTTT. Its protein product is CASSYGSDPLDTQYF.

This chain uses TRBV11-3 with TRBJ1-4; D not resolved. V lost 1 base, J lost 6 bases, and 9 bases lay in between. CDR1 SGHNT and CDR2 YENEEA come from the germline V gene. The CDR3 has 14 amino acids. CDR3 bases: TGTGCCAGCAGCTTAGGGCGGCGAGATGAAAAACTGTTTTTT. This sequence encodes CASSLGRRDEKLFF.

Remarks on this clone: Other DNA sequences within the sample encode an identical CDR3. The chain recombines TRBV18 with TRBJ2-3, with 14 nucleotides matching TRBD2. The CDR3 has 15 amino acids. Trimming took 6 bases from V and 4 from J; bases not matched to a gene: 3. The germline V gene has CDR1 KGHSH and CDR2 LQKENI. The CDR3 nucleotides read TGTGCCAGCTCGCCGGGACTAGCGGGAGCAGATACGCAGTATTTT. It translates to CASSPGLAGADTQYF.